One T cell receptor beta chain is described in this entry. Its antigen is undetermined. This entry is derived from a study of post-analysis software for immune sequencing data. The TCR beta cDNA libraries carried unique molecular identifiers. From the PCR reads, TCRdb called clonotypes with MiXCR, one entry per CDR3 protein. The data hold hundreds of thousands of distinct CDR3 sequences, with 59% observed a single time. CDR1 SGHTA and CDR2 FQGNSA come from the germline V gene. The CDR3 has 14 residues. With 1 base removed from V and 2 bases from J, the gap between germline ends came to 7 bases. Study findings and constraints: Significantly lower normalized Chao1 diversity was found in patients with multiple sclerosis relative to controls. Compared with controls, patients had more of 4 or 5 TRBV segments, including TRBV5-6, TRBV5-1 and TRBV20-1.

Material: blood. This sequence was found in a girl aged 2 to 10 with multiple sclerosis. The rearrangement joins TRBV7-2 to TRBJ2-3; unclear D gene. The DNA for the CDR3 is TGTGCCAGCAGCTTAGGGGTCAACACAGATACGCAGTATTTT. Encoded protein: CASSLGVNTDTQYF. The whole variable domain, remainder taken from reference TRBV7-2 and TRBJ2-3, is GAGVSQSPSNKVTEKGKDVELRCDPISGHTALYWYRQSLGQGLEFLIYFQGNSAPDKSGLPSDRFSAERTGGSVSTLTIQRTQQEDSAVYLCASSLGVNTDTQYFGPGTRLTVL.